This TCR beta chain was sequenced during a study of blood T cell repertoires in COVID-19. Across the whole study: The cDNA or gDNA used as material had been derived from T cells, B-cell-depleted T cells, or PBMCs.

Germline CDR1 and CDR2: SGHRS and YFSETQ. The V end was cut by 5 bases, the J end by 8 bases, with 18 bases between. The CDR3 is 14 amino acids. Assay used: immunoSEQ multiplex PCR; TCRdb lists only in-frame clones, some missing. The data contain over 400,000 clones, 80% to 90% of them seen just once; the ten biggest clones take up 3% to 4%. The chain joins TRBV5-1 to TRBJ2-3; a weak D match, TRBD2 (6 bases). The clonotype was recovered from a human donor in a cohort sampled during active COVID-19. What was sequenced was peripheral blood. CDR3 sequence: CASSPGPQEGTQYF. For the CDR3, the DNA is TGCGCCAGCAGTCCGGGACCCCAGGAGGGTACGCAGTATTTT.